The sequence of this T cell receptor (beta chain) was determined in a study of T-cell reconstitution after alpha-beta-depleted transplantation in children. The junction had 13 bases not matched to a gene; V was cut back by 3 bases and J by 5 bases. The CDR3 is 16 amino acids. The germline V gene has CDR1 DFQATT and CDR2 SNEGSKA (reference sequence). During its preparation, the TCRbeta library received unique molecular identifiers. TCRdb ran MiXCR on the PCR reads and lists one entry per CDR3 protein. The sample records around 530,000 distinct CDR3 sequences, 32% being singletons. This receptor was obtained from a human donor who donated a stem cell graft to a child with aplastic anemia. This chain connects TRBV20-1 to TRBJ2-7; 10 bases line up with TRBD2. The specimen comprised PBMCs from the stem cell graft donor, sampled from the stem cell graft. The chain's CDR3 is CSASTGQGTSVNEQYF. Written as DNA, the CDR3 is TGCAGTGCTAGCACCGGTCAGGGGACTAGCGTTAACGAGCAGTACTTC.